This T cell receptor beta chain was recorded in a study of beta chain features in type 1 diabetes. Regarding the study as a whole: Shortening of TCRB CDR3s, moderate but significant, appeared in all four CD4+ subsets of Type 1 diabetes patients.

Sorting of CD4+ naive, central memory, regulatory and stem cell-like memory cells was performed via CD45RO/CCR7/CD25/CD127/CD95/CD27. TCRB transcripts that were expressed got sequenced, as all of the isolated RNA had been reverse transcribed. Sequencing used immunoSEQ multiplex PCR; TCRdb keeps in-frame clones, though not all of them. The sample records under 300,000 clones, approximately 13% being singletons. Trimming removed 5 bases from V and 0 bases from J, with 3 bases in between. This CDR3 spans 12 amino acids. Germline assignment: CDR1 SGHVS and CDR2 FNYEAQ. Concerning this clone itself: Its antigen remains unknown.

V and J are TRBV7-6 and TRBJ2-3; D is unresolved. This receptor was taken from a man aged 30-40 years with type 1 diabetes. Sequencing input: naive CD4+ T cells from blood. This CDR3 is CASSVSTDTQYF. The CDR3 DNA sequence: TGTGCCAGCAGCGTAAGCACAGATACGCAGTATTTT.